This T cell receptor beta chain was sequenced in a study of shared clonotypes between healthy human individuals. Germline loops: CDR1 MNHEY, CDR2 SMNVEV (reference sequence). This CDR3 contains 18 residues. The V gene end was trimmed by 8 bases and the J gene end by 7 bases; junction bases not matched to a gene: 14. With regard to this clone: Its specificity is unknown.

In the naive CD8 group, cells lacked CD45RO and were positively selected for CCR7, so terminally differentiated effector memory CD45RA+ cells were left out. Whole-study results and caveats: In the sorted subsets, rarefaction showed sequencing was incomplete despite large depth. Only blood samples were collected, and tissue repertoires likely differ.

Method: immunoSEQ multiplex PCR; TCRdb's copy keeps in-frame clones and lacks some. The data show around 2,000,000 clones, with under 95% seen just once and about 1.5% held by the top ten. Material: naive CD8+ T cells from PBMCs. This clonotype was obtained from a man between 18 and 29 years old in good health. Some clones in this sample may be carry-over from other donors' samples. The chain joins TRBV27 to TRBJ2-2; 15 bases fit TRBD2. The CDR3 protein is CASGNQGLAGGPFGELFF. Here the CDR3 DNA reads TGTGCCAGCGGAAACCAAGGACTAGCGGGAGGGCCTTTCGGGGAGCTGTTTTTT.